One sample yielded the 18 T cell receptor beta chains listed below, sequenced in a study of blood T cells in healthy people across ages. The use of a sample-barcoded 5' primer and a J-beta primer mix characterized a second PCR of about 6 to 11 cycles. TCRdb re-analysed the 5' RACE reads in MiXCR, keeping a single row per CDR3 protein. The sample consists of 800,000 to 950,000 distinct CDR3 sequences, roughly 28% of them appearing once. The sample also formed part of further work on T cells of mothers and their children.

Sequenced input: blood. The receptors derive from a woman in her thirties or forties in good health.

This clonotype showed up many times. The rearrangement joins TRBV6-4 to TRBJ1-1, with 11 bases that match TRBD1. This CDR3 comprises 15 residues. Germline loops: CDR1 MRHNA, CDR2 SNTAGT. V was clipped by 5 bases and J by 4 bases; unmatched bases: 6. CDR3: CASSPGTGGGTEAFF. The CDR3 bases are TGTGCCAGCAGTCCTGGGACAGGGGGAGGCACTGAAGCTTTCTTT.

This clonotype was seen only a few times. The genes are TRBV9 and TRBJ1-1, with a weak D call TRBD1 (5 bases). The CDR3 consists of 14 residues. Looked up from germline, CDR1 is SGDLS and CDR2 is YYNGEE. V dropped 0 bases and J dropped 5 bases, with 11 bases sitting between them. CDR3 in amino acids: CASSVVSRQTEAFF. The CDR3 DNA sequence: TGTGCCAGCAGCGTAGTCTCCCGACAGACTGAAGCTTTCTTT.

The table lists this clonotype with many counts. CDR3 sequence reads: CASGQGNYGYTF. CDR3 nucleotide sequence: TGTGCCAGTGGACAGGGGAACTATGGCTACACCTTC. This chain joins TRBV6-6 and TRBJ1-2, with 9 bases matching TRBD1. In germline, CDR1 is MNHNY, CDR2 SVGAGI (reference sequence). CDR3 length: 12 amino acids. Unmatched junction bases numbered 1, after V lost 9 bases and J lost 2 bases.

This chain links TRBV9 with TRBJ1-6, with D maybe TRBD1 (6 bases). This CDR3 is 13 amino acids long. The germline V and J ends were trimmed by 3 bases and 9 bases, with 10 bases remaining between them. The germline V gene has CDR1 SGDLS and CDR2 YYNGEE. The CDR3 DNA follows: TGTGCCAGCAGCGAAACAGGGATTTCACCCCTCCACTTT. Amino acid sequence: CASSETGISPLHF.

This clonotype was observed a handful of times. CDR3 amino acids: CASSLGSVAGGSTDTQYF. CDR3 coding DNA: TGCGCCAGCAGCTTGGGGTCCGTTGCGGGTGGATCCACAGATACGCAGTATTTT. This chain uses TRBV5-1 with TRBJ2-3; weak D call: TRBD2 (5 bases). Between the trimmed V and J ends, which lost 0 bases and 2 bases, there was a span of 19 bases. This CDR3 spans 18 amino acids. Germline V gene sequence: CDR1 SGHRS, CDR2 YFSETQ.

The gene calls are TRBV7-2 and TRBJ2-3; 11 nucleotides line up with TRBD2. The CDR3 runs to 18 residues. V gave up 0 bases and J gave up 8 bases; unmatched junction bases: 13. CDR1 and CDR2 (germline): SGHTA, FQGNSA. This chain's CDR3 is CASSLARLAGGGAGTQYF. The CDR3 DNA follows: TGTGCCAGCAGCTTAGCTAGGCTAGCGGGGGGAGGGGCAGGTACGCAGTATTTT.

This clonotype turned up a few times. V usage is TRBV3-1 and J usage is TRBJ2-7; either TRBD1 or TRBD2 may fit D (5 bases each). Trimming removed 2 bases at V and 4 bases at J, with 12 bases between. The CDR3 contains 14 residues. CDR1 LGHDT and CDR2 YNNKEL come from the germline V gene (reference sequence). CDR3 in amino acids: CASSQTEGIYEQYF. The CDR3 nucleotides read TGTGCCAGCAGCCAAACAGAGGGGATTTACGAGCAGTACTTC.

This chain links TRBV6-5 with TRBJ1-1; D call uncertain. The germline CDR1 and CDR2 sequences are MNHEY and SVGAGI. V lost 7 bases and J lost 8, with 14 bases in between. CDR3 length: 12 amino acids. As DNA, the CDR3 is TGTGCCAGCACCAGCGGACGGAAAGAAGCTTTCTTT. Translating gives CASTSGRKEAFF.

The chain has TRBV7-9 and TRBJ1-4; 10 bases map to TRBD1. CDR3 length: 16 amino acids. The germline gives CDR1 SEHNR, CDR2 FQNEAQ (reference sequence). J lost 6 bases, V lost 5 bases, and 9 bases had no gene match. CDR3 residues: CASSGGDRGRYEKLFF. The CDR3 DNA is TGTGCCAGCAGCGGCGGGGACAGGGGACGGTATGAAAAACTGTTTTTT.

In its sample, this clonotype was seen a few times. V gene TRBV20-1 combines with J gene TRBJ1-5; D is unclear. V shed 3 bases and J shed 11 bases, with 14 bases lying between them. CDR3 length equals 12 residues. CDR1 and CDR2 (germline): DFQATT, SNEGSKA (reference sequence). CDR3 in amino acids: CSASAVTGTQHF. The CDR3 coding sequence is TGCAGTGCTAGTGCTGTTACGGGTACCCAGCATTTT.

The rearrangement links TRBV5-1 to TRBJ1-1, with D possibly being TRBD1 (5 bases). The germline V gene has CDR1 SGHRS and CDR2 YFSETQ. The CDR3 is 14 residues long. V was shortened by 1 base and J by 3 bases, with 10 bases between the two germline ends. The chain's CDR3 is CASSLIGVYTEAFF. The CDR3 DNA sequence: TGCGCCAGCAGCTTGATAGGGGTCTACACTGAAGCTTTCTTT.

Details on this clonotype: The limits of the CDR3 on the DNA are not certain, so only TCRdb's listed CDR3 is given. The V gene is TRBV7-5, the J gene TRBJ2-7; whether TRBD2, the table's D call, matches the DNA was not checked. TRBV7-5 is an annotated pseudogene. 17 amino acids form the CDR3, both terminal residues included. CDR3 sequence: CISVSEAGGERAYEQYF.

The chain is built from TRBV20-1 and TRBJ1-2; tentative D call: TRBD1 (6 bases). Germline V gives CDR1 DFQATT, CDR2 SNEGSKA (reference sequence). V lost 0 bases, J lost 4 bases, and 15 bases lay in between. This CDR3 has 15 residues. The CDR3 loop reads CSAREEGGPGYGYTF. The CDR3 DNA reads TGCAGTGCTAGAGAGGAGGGGGGGCCCGGCTATGGCTACACCTTC.

This chain uses TRBV5-1 with TRBJ2-1; 11 bases agree with TRBD2. Germline loops: CDR1 SGHRS, CDR2 YFSETQ. There are 15 residues in the CDR3. The ends lost 0 bases at V and 11 bases at J; junction bases unmatched: 7. The CDR3 coding sequence is TGCGCCAGCAGCTTGGTCACCTCTAGCGGGGGGAAGCAGTTCTTC. It codes for CASSLVTSSGGKQFF. Variable domain in full (rest from reference TRBV5-1 and TRBJ2-1): KAGVTQTPRYLIKTRGQQVTLSCSPISGHRSVSWYQQTPGQGLQFLFEYFSETQRNKGNFPGRFSGRQFSNSRSEMNVSTLELGDSALYLCASSLVTSSGGKQFFGPGTRLTVL.

In regard to this clonotype: One end of the junction is discordant with germline, which a read error may explain. CDR3 protein: CASSLQGTGANILTF. CDR3 nucleotide sequence: TGTGCCAGCAGCTTACAGGGAACTGGGGCCAACATCCTGACTTTC. The rearrangement links TRBV7-3 to TRBJ2-6, with D perhaps matching TRBD1 (5 bases). Germline V CDR1 and CDR2: SGHTA, FQGTGA. The CDR3 covers 15 residues.

The chain couples TRBV29-1 to TRBJ2-7; possibly TRBD1 for D (6 bases). The CDR3 length is 12 residues. Trimming pared 3 bases from V and 3 bases from J, leaving 9 bases between. CDR1 and CDR2 from the germline V gene are SQVTM and ANQGSEA. The CDR3 sequence: CSVETGDYEQYF. CDR3 bases: TGCAGCGTTGAGACAGGCGACTACGAGCAGTACTTC.

This chain joins TRBV20-1 and TRBJ2-1, with 10 positions matching TRBD2. Losses at the gene ends were 3 bases for V and 9 bases for J; bases not matched to a gene: 11. Germline values: CDR1 DFQATT, CDR2 SNEGSKA (reference sequence). The length of the CDR3 is 15 residues. In DNA form, the CDR3 reads TGCAGTGCTAGGGGGGTCAGCGGGGGGGCTGTTGAGCAGTTCTTC. Protein sequence: CSARGVSGGAVEQFF.

Note on this clonotype: A read error may be the cause here, since a much bigger clone is one base away. The gene calls are TRBV7-2 and TRBJ1-2; 8 nucleotides align to TRBD1. Trimming cost V 2 bases and J 5 bases; bases outside gene matches: 13. The germline gives CDR1 SGHTA, CDR2 FQGNSA. The CDR3 runs to 17 residues. The CDR3 DNA sequence: TGTGCCAGCAGCTTATCGGCAGGGGGCGCGAAGGAGTATGGCTACACCTTC. This codes for CASSLSAGGAKEYGYTF. The whole variable domain, filled in from reference TRBV7-2 and TRBJ1-2, reads GAGVSQSPSNKVTEKGKDVELRCDPISGHTALYWYRQSLGQGLEFLIYFQGNSAPDKSGLPSDRFSAERTGGSVSTLTIQRTQQEDSAVYLCASSLSAGGAKEYGYTFGSGTRLTVV.